These T cell receptor beta chains were read from a single sample in a study of T cells in localized non-small cell lung cancer. Generated by immunoSEQ multiplex PCR, the TCRdb table keeps only in-frame clones and is missing some. Among roughly 1,400 clones listed, 30% were seen once. The material was lung tumor tissue, obtained before any cancer treatment. These receptors were taken from a male donor aged 60 or over with stage II squamous cell lung carcinoma. Each CDR3 is given with its conserved first and last residue. D genes are given only for firm matches. Clone sizes are given selectively: once, few, many, or a class where the clone is expanded.

J gene: TRBJ2-1
V gene: TRBV19
clone size: few
D gene: .
CDR3 protein: CASSIEKGTQNFF
CDR3 DNA: TGTGCCAGTAGTATAGAAAAAGGGACACAGAACTTCTTC

J gene: TRBJ1-5
V gene: TRBV6-8
clone size: .
D gene: .
CDR3 protein: CASSYGGTQPQHF
CDR3 DNA: TGTGCCAGCAGTTACGGGGGGACTCAGCCCCAGCATTTT

J gene: TRBJ2-5
V gene: TRBV6-8
clone size: large
D gene: TRBD2
CDR3 protein: CASRNSGEETQYF
CDR3 DNA: TGTGCCAGCAGGAATAGCGGGGAAGAGACCCAGTACTTC

J gene: TRBJ2-4
V gene: TRBV9
clone size: .
D gene: .
CDR3 protein: CASSEGLAKNIQYF
CDR3 DNA: TGTGCCAGCAGTGAGGGCTTAGCCAAAAACATTCAGTACTTC

J gene: TRBJ2-1
V gene: TRBV11-3
clone size: few
D gene: .
CDR3 protein: CASSRRDFNHNEQFF
CDR3 DNA: TGTGCCAGCAGCCGGCGGGACTTTAATCACAATGAGCAGTTCTTC

J gene: TRBJ2-5
V gene: TRBV9
clone size: .
D gene: .
CDR3 protein: CASSKLNQGQETQYF
CDR3 DNA: TGTGCCAGCAGCAAATTGAACCAGGGCCAAGAGACCCAGTACTTC

J gene: TRBJ2-5
V gene: TRBV11-3
clone size: large
D gene: TRBD1
CDR3 protein: CASSLYRGQQETQYF
CDR3 DNA: TGTGCCAGCAGCTTGTACAGGGGGCAGCAAGAGACCCAGTACTTC

J gene: TRBJ2-6
V gene: TRBV19
clone size: once
D gene: .
CDR3 protein: CASSPTRGRGANVLTF
CDR3 DNA: TGTGCCAGTAGTCCTACCCGGGGGCGTGGGGCCAACGTCCTGACTTTC

J gene: TRBJ2-6
V gene: TRBV11-3
clone size: medium-sized
D gene: TRBD2
CDR3 protein: CASSEGLADGANVLTF
CDR3 DNA: TGTGCCAGCAGCGAGGGACTAGCTGACGGGGCCAACGTCCTGACTTTC

J gene: TRBJ1-2
V gene: TRBV19
clone size: .
D gene: TRBD1
CDR3 protein: CASSPDGTGNYGYTF
CDR3 DNA: TGTGCCAGTAGTCCCGATGGGACAGGGAACTATGGCTACACCTTC

J gene: TRBJ2-3
V gene: TRBV7-1
clone size: .
D gene: .
CDR3 protein: CASSSSGLQITDTQYF
CDR3 DNA: TGTGCCAGCAGCTCCTCGGGGTTACAGATCACAGATACGCAGTATTTT

J gene: TRBJ2-1
V gene: TRBV6-8
clone size: few
D gene: TRBD1
CDR3 protein: CASRETDRGIYNEQFF
CDR3 DNA: TGTGCCAGCAGAGAAACTGACAGGGGGATTTACAATGAGCAGTTCTTC

J gene: TRBJ2-2
V gene: TRBV23-1
clone size: once
D gene: .
CDR3 protein: CASSRPLWSANTGELFF
CDR3 DNA: TGCGCCAGCAGTCGTCCCCTGTGGAGCGCGAACACCGGGGAGCTGTTTTTT

J gene: TRBJ1-3
V gene: TRBV28
clone size: .
D gene: .
CDR3 protein: CASSPSGGAGDPGNTIYF
CDR3 DNA: TGTGCCAGCAGTCCCTCCGGTGGGGCAGGGGATCCTGGAAACACCATATATTTT

J gene: TRBJ2-2
V gene: TRBV6-7
clone size: few
D gene: .
CDR3 protein: CASSEPGRFTGELFF
CDR3 DNA: TGTGCCAGCAGTGAACCGGGACGGTTCACCGGGGAGCTGTTTTTT

J gene: TRBJ1-1
V gene: TRBV29-1
clone size: .
D gene: .
CDR3 protein: CSVLLEGRGTEAFF
CDR3 DNA: TGCAGCGTTCTCTTGGAGGGGAGGGGCACTGAAGCTTTCTTT

J gene: TRBJ1-3
V gene: TRBV10-2
clone size: .
D gene: .
CDR3 protein: CASSEMTAGNTIYF
CDR3 DNA: TGCGCCAGCAGTGAAATGACAGCTGGAAACACCATATATTTT

J gene: TRBJ1-2
V gene: TRBV23-1
clone size: once
D gene: .
CDR3 protein: CASSLAGANYGYTF
CDR3 DNA: TGCGCCAGCAGTCTGGCGGGAGCTAACTATGGCTACACCTTC

J gene: TRBJ1-5
V gene: TRBV15
clone size: .
D gene: .
CDR3 protein: CATSRSTVSNQPQHF
CDR3 DNA: TGTGCCACCAGCAGGTCTACCGTGAGCAATCAGCCCCAGCATTTT

J gene: TRBJ2-1
V gene: TRBV11-3
clone size: medium-sized
D gene: .
CDR3 protein: CASSLTRTISNEQFF
CDR3 DNA: TGTGCCAGCAGCTTAACTCGGACAATATCCAATGAGCAGTTCTTC

J gene: TRBJ2-7
V gene: TRBV11-3
clone size: medium-sized
D gene: TRBD1
CDR3 protein: CASSIPGQDLDEQYF
CDR3 DNA: TGTGCCAGCAGCATACCGGGACAGGACCTGGACGAGCAGTACTTC

J gene: TRBJ2-1
V gene: TRBV6-8
clone size: medium-sized
D gene: .
CDR3 protein: CASSYSGPNEQFF
CDR3 DNA: TGTGCCAGCAGTTACTCGGGACCCAATGAGCAGTTCTTC

J gene: TRBJ2-6
V gene: TRBV9
clone size: few
D gene: .
CDR3 protein: CASTDGMGANVLTF
CDR3 DNA: TGTGCCAGCACCGACGGTATGGGGGCCAACGTCCTGACTTTC

J gene: TRBJ1-2
V gene: TRBV28
clone size: .
D gene: TRBD1
CDR3 protein: CASSLLAGGDYGYTF
CDR3 DNA: TGTGCCAGCAGTTTGCTAGCAGGGGGGGACTATGGCTACACCTTC

J gene: TRBJ1-1
V gene: TRBV6-8
clone size: few
D gene: TRBD1
CDR3 protein: CASRDRGTVTEAFF
CDR3 DNA: TGTGCCAGCAGGGACAGGGGGACGGTCACTGAAGCTTTCTTT

J gene: TRBJ2-6
V gene: TRBV5-1
clone size: .
D gene: .
CDR3 protein: CASSLAPGSGANVLTF
CDR3 DNA: TGCGCCAGCAGCTTGGCCCCGGGCTCTGGGGCCAACGTCCTGACTTTC

J gene: TRBJ2-2
V gene: TRBV11-3
clone size: .
D gene: .
CDR3 protein: CASSPSVNTGELFF
CDR3 DNA: TGTGCCAGCAGCCCATCAGTAAATACCGGGGAGCTGTTTTTT

J gene: TRBJ2-5
V gene: TRBV19
clone size: .
D gene: .
CDR3 protein: CASSIVSGGFETQYF
CDR3 DNA: TGTGCCAGTAGTATTGTTTCAGGCGGGTTCGAGACCCAGTACTTC

J gene: TRBJ1-3
V gene: TRBV18
clone size: few
D gene: .
CDR3 protein: CASSPGQGNTIYF
CDR3 DNA: TGTGCCAGCTCACCAGGCCAGGGGAACACCATATATTTT

J gene: TRBJ2-7
V gene: TRBV5-1
clone size: .
D gene: .
CDR3 protein: CASSTGGDTRLEQYF
CDR3 DNA: TGCGCCAGCAGTACCGGGGGCGATACGAGGCTCGAGCAGTACTTC

J gene: TRBJ1-6
V gene: TRBV19
clone size: .
D gene: .
CDR3 protein: CASEGGTNNSPLHF
CDR3 DNA: TGTGCCAGTGAGGGGGGCACGAATAATTCACCCCTCCACTTT

J gene: TRBJ1-1
V gene: TRBV10-2
clone size: .
D gene: .
CDR3 protein: CASSAYSTLNTEAFF
CDR3 DNA: TGCGCCAGCAGTGCTTACAGCACTCTGAACACTGAAGCTTTCTTT

J gene: TRBJ2-5
V gene: TRBV11-3
clone size: few
D gene: .
CDR3 protein: CASSLMGGGFQETQYF
CDR3 DNA: TGTGCCAGCAGCTTAATGGGCGGGGGCTTCCAAGAGACCCAGTACTTC

J gene: TRBJ1-6
V gene: TRBV6-7
clone size: few
D gene: .
CDR3 protein: CASSAQGTSSPLHF
CDR3 DNA: TGTGCCAGCTCGGCGCAGGGAACGAGTTCACCCCTCCACTTT